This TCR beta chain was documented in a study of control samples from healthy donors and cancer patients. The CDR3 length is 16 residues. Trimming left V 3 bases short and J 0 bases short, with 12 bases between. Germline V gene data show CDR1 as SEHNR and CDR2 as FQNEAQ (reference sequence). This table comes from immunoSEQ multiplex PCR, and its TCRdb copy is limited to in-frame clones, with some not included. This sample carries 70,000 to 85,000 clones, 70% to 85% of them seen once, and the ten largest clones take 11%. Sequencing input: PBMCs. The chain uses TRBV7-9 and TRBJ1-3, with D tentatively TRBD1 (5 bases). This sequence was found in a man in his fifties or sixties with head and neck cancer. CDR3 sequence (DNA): TGTGCCAGCAGCTTGGGACTCGTACTCTCTGGAAACACCATATATTTT. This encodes CASSLGLVLSGNTIYF.